The sequence of this T cell receptor (beta chain) was determined in a study of a mutant IDH1 vaccine in newly diagnosed glioma. Trimming removed 0 bases from V and 1 base from J, with 23 bases in between. This CDR3 is 20 amino acids long. In germline, CDR1 is MGHRA, CDR2 YSYEKL. This sample's time point: week 5, during vaccination. Doses comprised 300 ug of mutant IDH1 20-mer peptide each, plus topical imiquimod. The table came from immunoSEQ multiplex PCR; TCRdb's copy has only in-frame clones and leaves some out. Found here are tens of thousands of clones, roughly 84% of them singletons; the top ten hold 7.2%. A remark on this clone: The antigen is unknown.

The material sequenced was PBMCs, taken from a glioma patient whose treatment included an IDH1 peptide vaccine. The chain carries TRBV4-1 and TRBJ2-3, with D maybe TRBD2 (6 bases). The source of this sequence is a middle-aged man with glioma. Some clones in this sample may be carry-over from other donors' samples. The DNA of the CDR3 is TGCGCCAGCAGCCAAGAAGTGCGGGGACGCTCGACCGGGGGCACAGATACGCAGTATTTT. The encoded protein is CASSQEVRGRSTGGTDTQYF.